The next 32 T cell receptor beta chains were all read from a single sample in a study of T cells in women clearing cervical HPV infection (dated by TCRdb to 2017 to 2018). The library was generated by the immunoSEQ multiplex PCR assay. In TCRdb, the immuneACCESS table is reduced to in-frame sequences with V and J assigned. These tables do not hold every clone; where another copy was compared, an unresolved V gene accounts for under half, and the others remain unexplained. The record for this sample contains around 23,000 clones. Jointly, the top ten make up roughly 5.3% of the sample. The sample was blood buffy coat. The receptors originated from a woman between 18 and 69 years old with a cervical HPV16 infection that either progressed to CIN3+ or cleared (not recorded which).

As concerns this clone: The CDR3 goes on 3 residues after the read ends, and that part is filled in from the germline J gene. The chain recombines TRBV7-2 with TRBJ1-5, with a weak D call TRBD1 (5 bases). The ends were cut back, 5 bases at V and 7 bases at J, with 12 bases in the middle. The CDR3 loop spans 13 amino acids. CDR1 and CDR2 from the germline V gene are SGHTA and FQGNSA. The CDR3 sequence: CASSIRQKQPQHF. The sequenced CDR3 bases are TGTGCCAGCAGCATACGACAGAAACAGCCC.

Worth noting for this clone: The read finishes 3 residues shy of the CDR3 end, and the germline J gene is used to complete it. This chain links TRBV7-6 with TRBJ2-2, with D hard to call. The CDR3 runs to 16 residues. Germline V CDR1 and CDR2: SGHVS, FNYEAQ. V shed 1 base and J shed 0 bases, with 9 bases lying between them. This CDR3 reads CASSLVSPANTGELFF. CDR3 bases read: TGTGCCAGCAGCTTAGTCTCGCCAGCGAACACCGGGGAG.

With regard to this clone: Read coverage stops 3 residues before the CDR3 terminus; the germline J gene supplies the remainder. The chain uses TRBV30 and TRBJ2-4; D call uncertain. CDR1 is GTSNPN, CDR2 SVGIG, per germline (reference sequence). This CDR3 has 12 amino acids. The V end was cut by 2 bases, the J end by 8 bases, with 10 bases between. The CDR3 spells CAWSMRNDIQYF. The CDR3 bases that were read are TGTGCCTGGAGTATGCGTAATGACATT.

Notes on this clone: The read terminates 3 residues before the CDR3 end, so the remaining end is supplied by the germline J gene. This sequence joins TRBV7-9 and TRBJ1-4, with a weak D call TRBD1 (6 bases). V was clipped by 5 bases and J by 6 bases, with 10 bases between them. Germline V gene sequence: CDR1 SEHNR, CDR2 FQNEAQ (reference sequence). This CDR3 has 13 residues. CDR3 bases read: TGTGCCAGCAGCGCCAACAGGGATGAAAAA. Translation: CASSANRDEK. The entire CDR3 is CASSANRDEKLFF.

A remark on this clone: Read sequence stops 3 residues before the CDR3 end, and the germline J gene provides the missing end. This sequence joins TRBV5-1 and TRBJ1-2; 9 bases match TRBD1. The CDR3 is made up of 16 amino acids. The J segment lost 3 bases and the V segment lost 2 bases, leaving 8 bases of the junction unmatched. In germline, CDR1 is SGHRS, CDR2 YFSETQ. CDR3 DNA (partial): TGCGCCAGCAGCTTCGGGGGACAGGGTGGGGACTATGGC. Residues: CASSFGGQGGDYG. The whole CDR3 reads CASSFGGQGGDYGYTF.

The sequenced CDR3 bases are TGTGCCAGCAGCTTAGGCCACAGGAGCGAC. Protein: CASSLGHRSD. The full CDR3 protein reads CASSLGHRSDYTF. The chain uses TRBV7-9 and TRBJ1-2; D is perhaps TRBD1 (5 bases). The read is 3 residues too short to cover the CDR3 end, so that end is filled in from the germline J gene. Germline CDR1 and CDR2: SEHNR and FQNEAQ (reference sequence). CDR3 length: 13 residues.

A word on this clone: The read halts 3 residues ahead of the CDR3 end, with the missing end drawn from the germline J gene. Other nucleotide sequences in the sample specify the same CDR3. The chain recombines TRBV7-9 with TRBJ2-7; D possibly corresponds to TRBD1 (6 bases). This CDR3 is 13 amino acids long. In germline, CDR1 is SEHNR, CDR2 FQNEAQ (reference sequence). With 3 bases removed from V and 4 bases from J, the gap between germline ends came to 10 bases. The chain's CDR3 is CASSFRGQYEQYF. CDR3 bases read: TGTGCCAGCAGCTTCAGGGGTCAGTACGAG.

This CDR3 is CASSFNRGLSTEAFF. The CDR3 bases that were read are TGCGCCAGCAGCTTCAACAGGGGGCTGAGTACTGAA. This sequence joins TRBV5-1 and TRBJ1-1, with TRBD1 identical over 9 bases. The sequence runs out 3 residues before the end of the CDR3; the remainder is reconstructed from the germline J gene. CDR3 length: 15 residues. Germline V gives CDR1 SGHRS, CDR2 YFSETQ. The J segment lost 5 bases and the V segment lost 2 bases, leaving 7 bases of the junction unmatched.

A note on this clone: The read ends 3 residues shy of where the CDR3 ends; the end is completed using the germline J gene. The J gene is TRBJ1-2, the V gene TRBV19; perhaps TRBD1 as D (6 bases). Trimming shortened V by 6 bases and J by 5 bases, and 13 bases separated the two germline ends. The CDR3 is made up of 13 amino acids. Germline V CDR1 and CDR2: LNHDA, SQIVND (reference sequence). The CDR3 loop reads CASRPQGRYGYTF. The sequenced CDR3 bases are TGTGCCAGTAGACCCCAGGGGAGGTATGGC.

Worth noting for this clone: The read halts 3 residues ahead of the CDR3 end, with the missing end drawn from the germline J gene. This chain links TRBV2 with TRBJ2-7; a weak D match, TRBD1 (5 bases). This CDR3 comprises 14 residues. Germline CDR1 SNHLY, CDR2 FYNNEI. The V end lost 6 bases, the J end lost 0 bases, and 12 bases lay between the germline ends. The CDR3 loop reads CASRPDSSSYEQYF. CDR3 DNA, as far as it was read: TGTGCCAGCAGACCCGACAGCAGCTCCTACGAG.

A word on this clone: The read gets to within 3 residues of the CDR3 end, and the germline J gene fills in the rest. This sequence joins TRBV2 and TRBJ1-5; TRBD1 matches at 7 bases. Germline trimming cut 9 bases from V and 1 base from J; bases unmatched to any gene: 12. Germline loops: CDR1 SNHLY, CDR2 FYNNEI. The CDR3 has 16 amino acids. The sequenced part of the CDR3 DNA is TGTGCCAGTTCTCGACAGGGCGGTAGGAGCAATCAGCCC. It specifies CASSRQGGRSNQP. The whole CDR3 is CASSRQGGRSNQPQHF.

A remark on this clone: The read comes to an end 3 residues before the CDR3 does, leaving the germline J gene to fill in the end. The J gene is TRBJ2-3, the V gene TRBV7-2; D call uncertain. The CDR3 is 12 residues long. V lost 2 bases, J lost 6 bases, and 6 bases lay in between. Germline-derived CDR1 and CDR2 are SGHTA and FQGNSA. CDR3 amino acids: CASSLYQDTQYF. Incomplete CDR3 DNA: TGTGCCAGCAGCTTATACCAGGATACG.

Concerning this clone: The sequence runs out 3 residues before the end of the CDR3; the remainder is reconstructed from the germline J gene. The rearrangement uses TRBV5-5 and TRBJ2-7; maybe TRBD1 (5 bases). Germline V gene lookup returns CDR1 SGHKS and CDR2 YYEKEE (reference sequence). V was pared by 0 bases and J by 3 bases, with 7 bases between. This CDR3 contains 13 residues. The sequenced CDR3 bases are TGTGCCAGCAGCTTGGCAGGACACTACGAG. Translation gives CASSLAGHYE. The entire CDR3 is CASSLAGHYEQYF.

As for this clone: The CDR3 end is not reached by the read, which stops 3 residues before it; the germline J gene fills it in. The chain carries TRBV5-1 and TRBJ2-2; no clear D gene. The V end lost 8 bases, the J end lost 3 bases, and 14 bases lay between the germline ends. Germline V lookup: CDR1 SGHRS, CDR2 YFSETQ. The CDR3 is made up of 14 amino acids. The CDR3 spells CASTLLEDTGELFF. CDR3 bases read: TGCGCCAGTACCCTGCTTGAGGACACCGGGGAG.

CDR3 loop: CASRRQGQGYGYTF. The sequenced CDR3 bases are TGTGCCAGCCGCCGACAGGGGCAGGGCTATGGC. The rearrangement links TRBV2 to TRBJ1-2; 8 nucleotides match TRBD1. From the germline J gene comes the end of the CDR3, since the read stops 3 residues before it. V was pared by 8 bases and J by 4 bases, with 9 bases of the junction left unmatched. This CDR3 region has 14 residues. Germline values: CDR1 SNHLY, CDR2 FYNNEI.

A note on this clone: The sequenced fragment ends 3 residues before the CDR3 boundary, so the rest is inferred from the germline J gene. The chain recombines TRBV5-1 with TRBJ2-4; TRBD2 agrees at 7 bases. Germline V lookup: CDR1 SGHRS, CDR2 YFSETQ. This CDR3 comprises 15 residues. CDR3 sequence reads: CASSLDLRGGETQYF. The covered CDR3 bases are TGCGCCAGCAGCTTGGATTTGCGGGGAGGGGAGACT.

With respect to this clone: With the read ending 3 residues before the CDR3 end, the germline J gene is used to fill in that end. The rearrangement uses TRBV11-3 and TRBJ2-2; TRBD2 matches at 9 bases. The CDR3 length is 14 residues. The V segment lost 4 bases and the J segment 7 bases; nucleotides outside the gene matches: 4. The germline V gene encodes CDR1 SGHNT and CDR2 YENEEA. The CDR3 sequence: CASSSSGVSGELFF. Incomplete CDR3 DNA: TGTGCCAGCAGCTCTAGCGGGGTTAGCGGGGAG.

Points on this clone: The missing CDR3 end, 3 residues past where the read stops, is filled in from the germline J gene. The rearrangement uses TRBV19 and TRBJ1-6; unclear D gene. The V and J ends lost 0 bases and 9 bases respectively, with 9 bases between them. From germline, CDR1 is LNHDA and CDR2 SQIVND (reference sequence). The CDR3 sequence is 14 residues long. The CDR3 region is CASSIEGSSSPLHF. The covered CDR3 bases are TGTGCCAGTAGTATAGAAGGGTCCAGTTCACCC.

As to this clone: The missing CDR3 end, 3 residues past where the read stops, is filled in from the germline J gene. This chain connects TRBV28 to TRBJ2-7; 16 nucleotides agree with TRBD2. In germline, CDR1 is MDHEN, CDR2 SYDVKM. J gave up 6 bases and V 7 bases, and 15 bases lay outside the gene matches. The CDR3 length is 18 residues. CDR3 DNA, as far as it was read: TGTGCCAGCACCGCGGGACTAGCGGGAGGGCGAATTTCTAGCGAG. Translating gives CASTAGLAGGRISSE. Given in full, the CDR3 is CASTAGLAGGRISSEQYF.

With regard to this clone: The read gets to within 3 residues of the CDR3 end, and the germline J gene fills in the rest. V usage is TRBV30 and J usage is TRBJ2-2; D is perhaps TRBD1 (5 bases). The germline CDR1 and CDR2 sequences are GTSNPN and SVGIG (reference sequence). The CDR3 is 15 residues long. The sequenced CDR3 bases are TGTGCCTGGAGTTTCCCGAGACAGAGCAATTCACCG. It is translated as CAWSFPRQSNSP. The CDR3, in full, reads CAWSFPRQSNSPLFF.

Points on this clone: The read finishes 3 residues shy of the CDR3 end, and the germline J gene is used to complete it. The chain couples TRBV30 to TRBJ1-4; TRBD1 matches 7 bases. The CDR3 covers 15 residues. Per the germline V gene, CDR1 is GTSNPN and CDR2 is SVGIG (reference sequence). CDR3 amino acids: CAWSFTGVSNSPLFF. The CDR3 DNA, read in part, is TGTGCCTGGAGTTTTACAGGGGTGAGTAATTCACCA.

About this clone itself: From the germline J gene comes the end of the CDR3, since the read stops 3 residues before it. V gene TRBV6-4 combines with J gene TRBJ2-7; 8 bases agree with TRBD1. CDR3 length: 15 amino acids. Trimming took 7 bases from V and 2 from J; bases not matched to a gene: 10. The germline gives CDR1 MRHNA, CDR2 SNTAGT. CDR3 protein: CASINSRDRTYEQYF. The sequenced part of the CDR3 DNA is TGTGCCAGCATAAACTCCCGGGACAGGACCTACGAG.

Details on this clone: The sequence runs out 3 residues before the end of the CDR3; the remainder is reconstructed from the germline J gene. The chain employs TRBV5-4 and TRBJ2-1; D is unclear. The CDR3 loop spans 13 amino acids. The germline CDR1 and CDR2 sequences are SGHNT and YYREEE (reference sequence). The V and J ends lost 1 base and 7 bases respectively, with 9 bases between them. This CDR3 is CASSLPPVNEQFF. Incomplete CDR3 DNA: TGTGCCAGCAGCTTGCCCCCAGTGAATGAG.

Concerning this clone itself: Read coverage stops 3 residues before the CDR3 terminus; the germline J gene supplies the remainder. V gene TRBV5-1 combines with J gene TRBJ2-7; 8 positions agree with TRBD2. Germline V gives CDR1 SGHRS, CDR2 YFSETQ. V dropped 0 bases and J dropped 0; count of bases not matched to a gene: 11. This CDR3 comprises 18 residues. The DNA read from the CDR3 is TGCGCCAGCAGCTTGGGGTACAGCGGGCGGGGGGACTCCTACGAG. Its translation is CASSLGYSGRGDSYE. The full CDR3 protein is CASSLGYSGRGDSYEQYF.

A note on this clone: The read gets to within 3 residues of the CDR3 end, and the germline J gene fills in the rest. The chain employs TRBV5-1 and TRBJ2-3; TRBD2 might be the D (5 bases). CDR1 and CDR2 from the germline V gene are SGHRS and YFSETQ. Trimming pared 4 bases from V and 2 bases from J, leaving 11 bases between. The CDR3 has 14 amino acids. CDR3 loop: CASSVRTVTDTQYF. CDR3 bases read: TGCGCCAGCAGCGTCCGGACTGTCACAGATACG.

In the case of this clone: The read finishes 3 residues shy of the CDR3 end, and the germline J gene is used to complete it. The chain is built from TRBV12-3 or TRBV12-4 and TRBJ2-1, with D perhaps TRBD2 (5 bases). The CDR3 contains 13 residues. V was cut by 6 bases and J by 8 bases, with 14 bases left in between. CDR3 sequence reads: CASSLYEGDEQFF. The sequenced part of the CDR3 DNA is TGTGCCAGCAGCTTATACGAGGGCGATGAG.

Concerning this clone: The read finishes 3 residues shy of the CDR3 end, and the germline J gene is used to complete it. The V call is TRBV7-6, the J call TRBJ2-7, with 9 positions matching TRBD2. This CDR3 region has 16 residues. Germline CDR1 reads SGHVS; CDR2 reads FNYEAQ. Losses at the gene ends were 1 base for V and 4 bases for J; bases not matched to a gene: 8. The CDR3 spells CASSLDAGGSVYEQYF. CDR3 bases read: TGTGCCAGCAGCTTAGACGCGGGAGGGTCTGTGTACGAG.

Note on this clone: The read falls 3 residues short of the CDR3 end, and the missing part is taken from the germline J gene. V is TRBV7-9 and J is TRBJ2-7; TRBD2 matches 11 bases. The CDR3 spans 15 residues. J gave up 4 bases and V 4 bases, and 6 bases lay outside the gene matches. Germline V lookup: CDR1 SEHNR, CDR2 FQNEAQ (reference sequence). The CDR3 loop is CASSSGLAAAYEQYF. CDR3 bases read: TGTGCCAGCAGCTCGGGACTAGCGGCTGCTTACGAG.

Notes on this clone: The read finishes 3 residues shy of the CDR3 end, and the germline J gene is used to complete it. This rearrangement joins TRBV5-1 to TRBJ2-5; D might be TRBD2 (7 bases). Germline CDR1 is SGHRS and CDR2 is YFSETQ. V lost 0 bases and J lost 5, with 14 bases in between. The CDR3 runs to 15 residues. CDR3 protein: CASSLEAGATETQYF. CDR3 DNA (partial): TGCGCCAGCAGCTTGGAGGCGGGGGCGACGGAGACC.

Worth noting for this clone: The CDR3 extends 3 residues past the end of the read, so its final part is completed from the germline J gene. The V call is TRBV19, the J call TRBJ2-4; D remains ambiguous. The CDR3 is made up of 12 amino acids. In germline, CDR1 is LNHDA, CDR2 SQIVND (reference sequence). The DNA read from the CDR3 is TGTGCCAGTAGTAGTGGATTAGGCGGT. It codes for CASSSGLGG. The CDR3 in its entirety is CASSSGLGGQYF. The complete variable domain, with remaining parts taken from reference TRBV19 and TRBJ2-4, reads DGGITQSPKYLFRKEGQNVTLSCEQNLNHDAMYWYRQDPGQGLRLIYYSQIVNDFQKGDIAEGYSVSREKKESFPLTVTSAQKNPTAFYLCASSSGLGGQYFGAGTRLSVL.

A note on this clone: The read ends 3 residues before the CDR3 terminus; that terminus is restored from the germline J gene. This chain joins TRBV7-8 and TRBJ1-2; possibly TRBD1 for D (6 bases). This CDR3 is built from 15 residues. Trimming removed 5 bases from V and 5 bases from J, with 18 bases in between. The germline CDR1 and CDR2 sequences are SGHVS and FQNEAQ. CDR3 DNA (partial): TGTGCCAGCAGCCCCATGGACAGAAATTTGTATGGC. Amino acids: CASSPMDRNLYG. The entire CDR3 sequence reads CASSPMDRNLYGYTF.

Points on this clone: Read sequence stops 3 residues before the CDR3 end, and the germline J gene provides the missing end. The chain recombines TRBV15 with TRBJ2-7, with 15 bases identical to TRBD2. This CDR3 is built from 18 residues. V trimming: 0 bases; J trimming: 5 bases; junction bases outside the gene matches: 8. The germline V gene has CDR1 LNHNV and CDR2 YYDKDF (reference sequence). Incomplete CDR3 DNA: TGTGCCACCAGCAGAGACCTGGGACTAGCGGGAGGTGGGAACGAG. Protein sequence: CATSRDLGLAGGGNE. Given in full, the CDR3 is CATSRDLGLAGGGNEQYF.